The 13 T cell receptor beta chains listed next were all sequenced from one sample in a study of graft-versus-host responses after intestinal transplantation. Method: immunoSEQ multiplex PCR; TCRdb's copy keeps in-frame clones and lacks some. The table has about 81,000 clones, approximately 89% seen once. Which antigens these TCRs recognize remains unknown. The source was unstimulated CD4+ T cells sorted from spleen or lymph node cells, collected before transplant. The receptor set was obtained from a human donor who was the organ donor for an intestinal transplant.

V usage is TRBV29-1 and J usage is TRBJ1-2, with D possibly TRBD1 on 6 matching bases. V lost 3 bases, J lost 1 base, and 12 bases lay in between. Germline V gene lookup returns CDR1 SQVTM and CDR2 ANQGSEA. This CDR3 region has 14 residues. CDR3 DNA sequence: TGCAGCGTTGAGGACAGACTTATTAACTATGGCTACACCTTC. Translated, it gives CSVEDRLINYGYTF.

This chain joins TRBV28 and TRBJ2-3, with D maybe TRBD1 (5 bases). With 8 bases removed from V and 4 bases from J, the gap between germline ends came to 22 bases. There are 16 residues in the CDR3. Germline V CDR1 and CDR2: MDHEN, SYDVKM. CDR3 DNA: TGTGCCAGCCGATCTGATCAGGGATGGGGTGCAGATACGCAGTATTTT. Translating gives CASRSDQGWGADTQYF.

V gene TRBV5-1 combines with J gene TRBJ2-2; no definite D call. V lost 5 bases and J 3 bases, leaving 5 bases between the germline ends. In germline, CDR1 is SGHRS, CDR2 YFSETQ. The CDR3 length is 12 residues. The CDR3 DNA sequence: TGCGCCAGCAGTATCGACACCGGGGAGCTGTTTTTT. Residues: CASSIDTGELFF.

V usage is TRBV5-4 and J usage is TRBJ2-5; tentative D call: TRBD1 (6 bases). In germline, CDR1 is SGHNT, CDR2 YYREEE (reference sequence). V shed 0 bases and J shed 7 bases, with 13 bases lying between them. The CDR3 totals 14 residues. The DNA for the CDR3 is TGTGCCAGCAGCTTGGATCAAGTAGGGGGGACCCAGTACTTC. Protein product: CASSLDQVGGTQYF. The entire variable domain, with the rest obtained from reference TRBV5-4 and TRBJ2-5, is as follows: ETGVTQSPTHLIKTRGQQVTLRCSSQSGHNTVSWYQQALGQGPQFIFQYYREEENGRGNFPPRFSGLQFPNYSSELNVNALELDDSALYLCASSLDQVGGTQYFGPGTRLLVL.

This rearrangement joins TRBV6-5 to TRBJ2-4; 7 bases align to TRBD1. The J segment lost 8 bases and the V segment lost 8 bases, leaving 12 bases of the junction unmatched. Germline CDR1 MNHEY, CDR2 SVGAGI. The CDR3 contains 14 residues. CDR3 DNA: TGTGCCAGCGCAAAAGAGACAGGGTGGGACATTCAGTACTTC. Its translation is CASAKETGWDIQYF.

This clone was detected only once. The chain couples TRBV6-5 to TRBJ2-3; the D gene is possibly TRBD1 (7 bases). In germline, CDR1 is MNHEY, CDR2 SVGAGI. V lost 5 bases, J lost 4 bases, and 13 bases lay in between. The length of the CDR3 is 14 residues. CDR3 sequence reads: CASSRQGGPDTQYF. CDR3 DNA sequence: TGTGCCAGCAGTCGACAGGGAGGTCCAGATACGCAGTATTTT.

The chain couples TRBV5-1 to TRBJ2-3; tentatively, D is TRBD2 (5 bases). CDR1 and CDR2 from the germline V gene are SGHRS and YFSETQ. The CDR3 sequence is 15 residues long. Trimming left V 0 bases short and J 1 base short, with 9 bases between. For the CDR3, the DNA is TGCGCCAGCAGCTTGGTGGGAGAGGGCACAGATACGCAGTATTTT. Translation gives CASSLVGEGTDTQYF.

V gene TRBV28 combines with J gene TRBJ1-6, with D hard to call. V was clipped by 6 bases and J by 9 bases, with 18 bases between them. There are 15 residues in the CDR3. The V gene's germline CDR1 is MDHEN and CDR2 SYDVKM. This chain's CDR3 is CASSPNPGGTSPLHF. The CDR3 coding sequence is TGTGCCAGCAGCCCTAACCCGGGAGGCACTTCACCCCTCCACTTT.

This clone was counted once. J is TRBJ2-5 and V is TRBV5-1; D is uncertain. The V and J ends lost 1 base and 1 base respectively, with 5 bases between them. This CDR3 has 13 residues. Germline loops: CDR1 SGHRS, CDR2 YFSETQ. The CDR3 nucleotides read TGCGCCAGCAGCTTGAGTAGCCAAGAGACCCAGTACTTC. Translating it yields CASSLSSQETQYF. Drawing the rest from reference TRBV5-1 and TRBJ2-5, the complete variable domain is KAGVTQTPRYLIKTRGQQVTLSCSPISGHRSVSWYQQTPGQGLQFLFEYFSETQRNKGNFPGRFSGRQFSNSRSEMNVSTLELGDSALYLCASSLSSQETQYFGPGTRLLVL.

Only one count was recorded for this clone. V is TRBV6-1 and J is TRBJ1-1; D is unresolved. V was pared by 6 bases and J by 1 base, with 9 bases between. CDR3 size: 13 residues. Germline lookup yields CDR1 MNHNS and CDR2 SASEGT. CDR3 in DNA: TGTGCCAGCAGGGCAGTAACGAACACTGAAGCTTTCTTT. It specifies CASRAVTNTEAFF.

CDR3 DNA sequence: TGCGCCAGCAGCCAATCCGGGACTAGCGGGGGATTTGGGGAGACCCAGTACTTC. Its translation is CASSQSGTSGGFGETQYF. The chain uses TRBV4-1 and TRBJ2-5; TRBD2 agrees at 14 bases. The CDR3 covers 18 residues. The V and J ends lost 2 bases and 5 bases, in that order; junction bases with no gene match: 10. Germline assignment: CDR1 MGHRA and CDR2 YSYEKL.

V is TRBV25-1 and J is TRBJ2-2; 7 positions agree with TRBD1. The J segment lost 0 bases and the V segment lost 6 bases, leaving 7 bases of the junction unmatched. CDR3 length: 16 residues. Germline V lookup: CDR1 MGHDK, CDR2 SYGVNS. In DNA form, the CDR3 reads TGTGCCAGCAGACAACAGGGGCCCGCGAACACCGGGGAGCTGTTTTTT. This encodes CASRQQGPANTGELFF.

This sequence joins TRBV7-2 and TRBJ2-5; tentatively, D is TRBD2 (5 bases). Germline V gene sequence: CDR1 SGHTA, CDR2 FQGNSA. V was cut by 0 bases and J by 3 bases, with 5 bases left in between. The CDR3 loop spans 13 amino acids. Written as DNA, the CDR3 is TGTGCCAGCAGCTTAGCGCGGGAAGAGACCCAGTACTTC. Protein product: CASSLAREETQYF.